This entry concerns a single TCR beta chain. As yet, its antigen is unknown. The data originate from a study of post-analysis software for immune sequencing data. Looking at the study overall: Relapsing-remitting, secondary progressive and progressive-relapsing courses of multiple sclerosis were included. General study results and limits: Co-batched samples clustered tightly together by F measure. Diversity measured as normalized Chao1 was significantly lower in multiple sclerosis patients than in controls. When patients were compared with controls, roughly five TRBV segments were more frequent, TRBV5-6, TRBV5-1 and TRBV20-1 among them.

V trimming: 7 bases; J trimming: 0 bases; junction bases outside the gene matches: 12. This CDR3 has 17 residues. Included in the TCR beta cDNA libraries were unique molecular identifiers. Once about 0.85 to 10 million T cells were used, hundreds of thousands of cDNA molecules resulted. TCRdb reprocessed the PCR reads via MiXCR and lists one record per CDR3 protein. Of hundreds of thousands of distinct CDR3 sequences in the sample, approximately 59% were seen once. The sequencing sample was made of blood. The chain uses TRBV12-3 or TRBV12-4 and TRBJ2-4, with 7 bases aligning to TRBD1. This TCR was recovered from a girl aged 2 to 9 with multiple sclerosis. CDR3: CASTKGLQGIAKNIQYF. For the CDR3, the DNA is TGTGCCAGCACAAAGGGTCTACAGGGGATAGCCAAAAACATTCAGTACTTC.